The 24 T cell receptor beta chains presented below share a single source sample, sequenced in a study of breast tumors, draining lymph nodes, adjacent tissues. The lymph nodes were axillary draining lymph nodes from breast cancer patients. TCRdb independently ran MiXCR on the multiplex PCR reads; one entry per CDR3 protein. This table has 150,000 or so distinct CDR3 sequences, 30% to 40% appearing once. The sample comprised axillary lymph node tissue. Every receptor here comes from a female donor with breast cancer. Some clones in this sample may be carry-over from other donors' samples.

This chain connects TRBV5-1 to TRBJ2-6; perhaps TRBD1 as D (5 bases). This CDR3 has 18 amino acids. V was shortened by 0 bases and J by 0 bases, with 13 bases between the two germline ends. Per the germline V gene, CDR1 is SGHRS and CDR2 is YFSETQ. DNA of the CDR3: TGCGCCAGCAGCTTGGTAGGGGCCCCAGGCTCTGGGGCCAACGTCCTGACTTTC. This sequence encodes CASSLVGAPGSGANVLTF.

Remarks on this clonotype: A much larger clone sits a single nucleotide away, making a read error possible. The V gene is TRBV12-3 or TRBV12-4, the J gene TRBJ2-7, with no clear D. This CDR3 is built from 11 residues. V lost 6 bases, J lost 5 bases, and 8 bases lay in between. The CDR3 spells CASRHLDEQYF. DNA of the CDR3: TGTGCCAGCAGGCACCTAGACGAGCAGTACTTC.

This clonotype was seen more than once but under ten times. CDR3 residues: CASTRAERLYYGYTF. The DNA of the CDR3 is TGTGCCAGCACCCGGGCGGAAAGGCTTTACTATGGCTACACCTTC. This chain connects TRBV28 to TRBJ1-2, with no clear D. The CDR3 spans 15 residues. V lost 7 bases, J lost 3 bases, and 18 bases lay in between. Germline CDR1 is MDHEN and CDR2 is SYDVKM.

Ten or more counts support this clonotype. The CDR3: CASSTDGQGIYGYTF. In nucleotides, the CDR3 is TGCGCCAGCAGCACGGACGGACAGGGGATATACGGCTACACCTTC. The chain uses TRBV5-1 and TRBJ1-2, with 9 bases identical to TRBD1. The junction had 12 bases not matched to a gene; V was cut back by 4 bases and J by 8 bases. Germline V gene lookup returns CDR1 SGHRS and CDR2 YFSETQ. The CDR3 is 15 residues long.

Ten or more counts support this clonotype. CDR3 sequence (DNA): TGCAGCGTTGGGGCACCTCAGGGGGTCGGCACTGAAGCTTTCTTT. It specifies CSVGAPQGVGTEAFF. The chain recombines TRBV29-1 with TRBJ1-1; 7 positions match TRBD1. CDR3 length: 15 amino acids. With V trimmed by 4 bases and J by 4 bases, 12 bases remained unmatched. Germline-derived CDR1 and CDR2 are SQVTM and ANQGSEA.

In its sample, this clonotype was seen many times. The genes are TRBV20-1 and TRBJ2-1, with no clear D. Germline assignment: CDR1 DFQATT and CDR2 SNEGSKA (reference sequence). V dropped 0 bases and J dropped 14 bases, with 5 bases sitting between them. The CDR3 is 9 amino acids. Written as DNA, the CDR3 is TGCAGTGCTAGAGATTGGGAGTTCTTC. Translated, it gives CSARDWEFF.

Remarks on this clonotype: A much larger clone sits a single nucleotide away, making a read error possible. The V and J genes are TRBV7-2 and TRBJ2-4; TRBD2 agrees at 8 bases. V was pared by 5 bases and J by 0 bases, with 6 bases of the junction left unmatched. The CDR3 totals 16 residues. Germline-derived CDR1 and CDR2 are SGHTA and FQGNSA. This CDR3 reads CASSLTSDVAKNIQYF. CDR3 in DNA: TGTGCCAGCAGCCTGACTAGCGATGTAGCCAAAAACATTCAGTACTTC.

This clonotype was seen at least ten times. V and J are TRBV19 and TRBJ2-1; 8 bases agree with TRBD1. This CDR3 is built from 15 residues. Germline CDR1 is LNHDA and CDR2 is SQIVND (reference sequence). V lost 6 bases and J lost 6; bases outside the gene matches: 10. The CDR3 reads CASSRSGTGINEQFF. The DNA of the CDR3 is TGTGCCAGTAGCCGTTCCGGGACAGGCATCAATGAGCAGTTCTTC.

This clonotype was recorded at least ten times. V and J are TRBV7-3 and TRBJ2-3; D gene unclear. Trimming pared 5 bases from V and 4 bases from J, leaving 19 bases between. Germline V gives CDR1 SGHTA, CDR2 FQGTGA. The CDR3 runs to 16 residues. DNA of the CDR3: TGTGCCAGCAGCCTATTCTCGCCTAGATTATCAGATACGCAGTATTTT. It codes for CASSLFSPRLSDTQYF.

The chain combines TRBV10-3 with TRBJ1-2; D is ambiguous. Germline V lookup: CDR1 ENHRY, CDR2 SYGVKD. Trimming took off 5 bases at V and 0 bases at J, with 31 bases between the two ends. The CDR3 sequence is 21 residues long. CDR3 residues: CAISSSSGSNNEQPSNYGYTF. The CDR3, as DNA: TGTGCCATCAGTTCGTCTAGCGGGAGCAACAATGAGCAGCCTTCTAACTATGGCTACACCTTC.

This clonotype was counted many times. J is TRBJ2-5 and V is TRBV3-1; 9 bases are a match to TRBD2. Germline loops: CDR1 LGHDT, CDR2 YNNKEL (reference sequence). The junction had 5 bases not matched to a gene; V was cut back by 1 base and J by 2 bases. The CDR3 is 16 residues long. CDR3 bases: TGTGCCAGCAGCCAAGTGCTAGCGGGGAAACAAGAGACCCAGTACTTC. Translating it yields CASSQVLAGKQETQYF.

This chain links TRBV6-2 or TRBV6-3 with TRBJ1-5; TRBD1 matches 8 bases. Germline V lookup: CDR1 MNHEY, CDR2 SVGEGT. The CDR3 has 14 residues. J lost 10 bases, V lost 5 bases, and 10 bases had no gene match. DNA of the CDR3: TGTGCCAGCAGTCACAACAGGGGGGGAGCTCCCCAGCATTTT. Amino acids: CASSHNRGGAPQHF.

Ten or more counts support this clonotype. CDR3 sequence: CSAGQSSYEQYF. The CDR3 nucleotides are TGCAGCGCGGGACAGAGCTCCTACGAGCAGTACTTC. This chain connects TRBV29-1 to TRBJ2-7, with 7 bases aligning to TRBD1. The CDR3 spans 12 residues. CDR1 is SQVTM and CDR2 is ANQGSEA in the germline V gene. The V gene end was trimmed by 7 bases and the J gene end by 0 bases; junction bases not matched to a gene: 3.

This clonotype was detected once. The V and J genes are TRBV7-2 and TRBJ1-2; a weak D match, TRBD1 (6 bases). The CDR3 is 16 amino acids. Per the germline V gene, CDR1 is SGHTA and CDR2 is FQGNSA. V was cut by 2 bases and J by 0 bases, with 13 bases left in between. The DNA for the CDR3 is TGTGCCAGCAGCTTAACGATCAGGGGAGCTAACTATGGCTACACCTTC. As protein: CASSLTIRGANYGYTF.

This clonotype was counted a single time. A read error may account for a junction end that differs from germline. In DNA form, the CDR3 reads TGTACCAGCAGCCTAAAACTCCAGCTCAGGTATGAGCAGTTCTTC. Its translation: CTSSLKLQLRYEQFF. This chain uses TRBV7-6 with TRBJ2-1; no clear D. CDR1 and CDR2 (germline): SGHVS, FNYEAQ. There are 15 residues in the CDR3.

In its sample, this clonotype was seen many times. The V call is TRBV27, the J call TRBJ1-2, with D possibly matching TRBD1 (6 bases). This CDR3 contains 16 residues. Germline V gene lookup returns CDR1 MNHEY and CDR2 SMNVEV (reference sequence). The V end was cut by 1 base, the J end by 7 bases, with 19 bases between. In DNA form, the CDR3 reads TGTGCCAGCAGTTTATTGCCCCAGGCAGGGGAGGGTGGCTACACCTTC. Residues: CASSLLPQAGEGGYTF.

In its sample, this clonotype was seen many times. The CDR3 protein is CASSLGPQETQYF. In DNA form, the CDR3 reads TGTGCCAGCAGCCTTGGCCCACAAGAGACCCAGTACTTC. The chain is built from TRBV11-2 and TRBJ2-5, with D hard to call. Trimming cost V 5 bases and J 2 bases, with 9 bases left between them. Per germline, CDR1 SGHAT and CDR2 FQNNGV. The CDR3 consists of 13 residues. Complete variable domain (other parts from reference TRBV11-2 and TRBJ2-5): EAGVAQSPRYKIIEKRQSVAFWCNPISGHATLYWYQQILGQGPKLLIQFQNNGVVDDSQLPKDRFSAERLKGVDSTLKIQPAKLEDSAVYLCASSLGPQETQYFGPGTRLLVL.

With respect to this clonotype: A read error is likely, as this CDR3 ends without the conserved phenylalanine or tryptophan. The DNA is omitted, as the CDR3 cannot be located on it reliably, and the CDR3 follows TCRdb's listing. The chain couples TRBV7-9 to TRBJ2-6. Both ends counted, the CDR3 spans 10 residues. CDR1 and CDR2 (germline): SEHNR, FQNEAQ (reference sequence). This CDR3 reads CASSSLAETS.

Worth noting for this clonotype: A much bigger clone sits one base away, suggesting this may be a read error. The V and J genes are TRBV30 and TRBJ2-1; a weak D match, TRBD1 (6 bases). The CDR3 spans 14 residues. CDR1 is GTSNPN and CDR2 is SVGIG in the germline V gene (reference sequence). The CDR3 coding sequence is TGTGCCTGGAGCCAGGGGCAGGTAGGAAATGAGCAGTCCTTC. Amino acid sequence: CAWSQGQVGNEQSF.

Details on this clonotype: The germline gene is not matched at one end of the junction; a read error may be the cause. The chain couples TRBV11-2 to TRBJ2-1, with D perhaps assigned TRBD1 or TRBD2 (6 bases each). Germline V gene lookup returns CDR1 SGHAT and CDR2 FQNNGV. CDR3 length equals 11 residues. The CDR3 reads CAYKRGDLWIF. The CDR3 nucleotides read TGTGCCTATAAAAGGGGGGACCTCTGGATCTTC.

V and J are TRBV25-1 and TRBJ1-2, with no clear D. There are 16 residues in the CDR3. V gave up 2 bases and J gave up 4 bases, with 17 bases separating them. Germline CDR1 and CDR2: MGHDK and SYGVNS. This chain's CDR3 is CASSEHNYEQSYGYTF. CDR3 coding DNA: TGTGCCAGCAGTGAACACAACTATGAGCAGAGCTATGGCTACACCTTC.

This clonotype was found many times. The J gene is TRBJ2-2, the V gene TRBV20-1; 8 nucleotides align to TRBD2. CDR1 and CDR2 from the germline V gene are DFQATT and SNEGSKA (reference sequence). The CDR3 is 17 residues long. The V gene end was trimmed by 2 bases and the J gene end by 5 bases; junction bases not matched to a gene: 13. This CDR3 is CSARSPDGGGLTGELFF. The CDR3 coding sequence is TGCAGTGCTAGATCGCCCGACGGGGGGGGATTAACCGGGGAGCTGTTTTTT.

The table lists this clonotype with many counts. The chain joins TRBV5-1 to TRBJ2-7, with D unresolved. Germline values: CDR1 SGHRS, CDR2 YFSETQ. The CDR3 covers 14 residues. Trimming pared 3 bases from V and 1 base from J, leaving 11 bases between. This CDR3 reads CASSSPLSSYEQYF. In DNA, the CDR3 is TGCGCCAGCAGCTCCCCCCTTTCATCCTACGAGCAGTACTTC.

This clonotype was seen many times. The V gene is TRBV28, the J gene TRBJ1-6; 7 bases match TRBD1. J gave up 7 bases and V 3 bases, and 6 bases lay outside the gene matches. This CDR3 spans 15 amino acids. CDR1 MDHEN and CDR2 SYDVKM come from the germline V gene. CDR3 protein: CASSFPGGENSPLHF. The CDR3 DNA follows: TGTGCCAGCAGTTTTCCAGGGGGTGAGAATTCACCCCTCCACTTT.